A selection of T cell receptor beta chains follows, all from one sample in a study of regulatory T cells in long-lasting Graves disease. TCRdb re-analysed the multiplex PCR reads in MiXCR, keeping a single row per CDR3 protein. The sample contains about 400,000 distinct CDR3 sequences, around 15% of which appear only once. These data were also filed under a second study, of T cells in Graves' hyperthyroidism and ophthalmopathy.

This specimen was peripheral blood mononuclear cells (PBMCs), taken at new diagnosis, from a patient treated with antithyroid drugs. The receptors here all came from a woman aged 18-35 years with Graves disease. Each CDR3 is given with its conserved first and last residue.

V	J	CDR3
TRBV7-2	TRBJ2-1	CASSLAGNTYNEQFF
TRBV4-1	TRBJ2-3	CASSPLAGRSTDTQYF
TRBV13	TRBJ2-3	CASSPRQGATDTQYF
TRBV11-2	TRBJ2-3	CASSLVARDFHGDTQYF
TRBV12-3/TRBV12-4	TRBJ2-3	CASLAGLTDTQYF
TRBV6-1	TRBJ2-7	CASSETGYGGSYEQYF
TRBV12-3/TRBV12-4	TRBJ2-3	CASRPLDPTDTQYF
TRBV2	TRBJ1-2	CAGSLAGQDYGYTF
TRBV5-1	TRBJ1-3	CASSLVSGTGNTIYF
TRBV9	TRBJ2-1	CASSVAWTVYNEQFF
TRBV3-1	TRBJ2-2	CASSPVVGATGELFF
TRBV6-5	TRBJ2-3	CASSYIGGRTDTQYF
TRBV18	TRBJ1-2	CASSPKALNYGYTF
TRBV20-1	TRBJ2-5	CSARGDHASGQETQYF
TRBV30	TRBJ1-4	CACPRRGDGEKLFF
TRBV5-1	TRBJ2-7	CASSLGTALYEQYF
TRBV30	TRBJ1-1	CACQVGAANTEAFF
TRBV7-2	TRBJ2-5	CASSQSQQETQYF
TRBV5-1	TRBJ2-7	CASSLAPGTGSYEQYF
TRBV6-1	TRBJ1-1	CASSLVLRGEAFF
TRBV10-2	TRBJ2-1	CASRPLSGGEQFF
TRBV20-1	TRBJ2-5	CSARVLTSGEETQYF
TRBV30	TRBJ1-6	CAWSVWPEKQALHF
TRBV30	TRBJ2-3	CAWSRGGVKDTQYF
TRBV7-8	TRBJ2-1	CASTAGRALSYNEQFF
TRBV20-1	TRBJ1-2	CSAGEGGVNYGYTF
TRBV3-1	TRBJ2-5	CASSGRLAGWEETQYF
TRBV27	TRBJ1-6	CASSLPGVSPLHF
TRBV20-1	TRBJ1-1	CSAYRGLTLNTEAFF
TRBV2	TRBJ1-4	CASAEIGQGGEKLFF
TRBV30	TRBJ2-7	CAWSPDRGSYEQYF
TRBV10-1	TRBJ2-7	CASREMRGYPWGPYEQYF
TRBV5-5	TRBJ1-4	CASSLDGRTNEKLFF
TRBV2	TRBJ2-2	CASRDPRLTNTGELFF
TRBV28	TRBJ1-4	CASSPGTGYEKLFF
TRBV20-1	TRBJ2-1	CSARQGLAGYNEQFF
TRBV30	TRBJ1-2	CAWKGKEGYTF
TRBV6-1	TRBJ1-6	CASSPGPYNSPLHF
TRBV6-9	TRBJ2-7	CASNYPTVGGLSYEQYF
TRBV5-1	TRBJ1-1	CASSSGTGAPNTEAFF
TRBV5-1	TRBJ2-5	CASSAEGWETQYF
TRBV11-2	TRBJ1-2	CASSLAGQNGYTF
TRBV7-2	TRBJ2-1	CASSLEVTPQFF
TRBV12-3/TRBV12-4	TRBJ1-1	CASSPNGGGSNTEAFF
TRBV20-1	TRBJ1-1	CSARSRTGLRQAFF
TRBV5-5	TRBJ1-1	CASRMSRPTEAEAFF
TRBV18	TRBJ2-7	CASSPGGTDTYEQYF
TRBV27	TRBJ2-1	CASSSPTGVSYNEQFF
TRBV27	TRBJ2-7	CASDLVYPDVDEQYF
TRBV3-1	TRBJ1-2	CASSQDPTALYGYTF
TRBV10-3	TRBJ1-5	CAISDRNQPQHF
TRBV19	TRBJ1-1	CASSMGTANTEAFF
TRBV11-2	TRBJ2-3	CASSFGQETDTQYF